The following is a T cell receptor (beta chain) sequence with its context. Libraries were prepared by immunoSEQ multiplex PCR; TCRdb keeps only in-frame clonotypes and omits some of them. Of about 75,000 clones in the sample, under 90% were seen once. This sample stems from a study of blood T cell repertoires in COVID-19. As for the study in general: Italy, Spain and the United States were the sources of the convalescent and acute COVID-19 samples.

Germline CDR1 MGHRA, CDR2 YSYEKL. The CDR3 totals 17 residues. J gave up 1 base and V 4 bases, and 9 bases lay outside the gene matches. The sequence was collected from a human donor in a cohort sampled during active COVID-19. The sample was peripheral blood. The chain has TRBV4-1 and TRBJ1-5; 8 nucleotides align to TRBD1. The CDR3 loop reads CASSRTDRDESNQPQHF. CDR3 nucleotides: TGCGCCAGCAGCCGCACGGACAGGGATGAGAGCAATCAGCCCCAGCATTTT.